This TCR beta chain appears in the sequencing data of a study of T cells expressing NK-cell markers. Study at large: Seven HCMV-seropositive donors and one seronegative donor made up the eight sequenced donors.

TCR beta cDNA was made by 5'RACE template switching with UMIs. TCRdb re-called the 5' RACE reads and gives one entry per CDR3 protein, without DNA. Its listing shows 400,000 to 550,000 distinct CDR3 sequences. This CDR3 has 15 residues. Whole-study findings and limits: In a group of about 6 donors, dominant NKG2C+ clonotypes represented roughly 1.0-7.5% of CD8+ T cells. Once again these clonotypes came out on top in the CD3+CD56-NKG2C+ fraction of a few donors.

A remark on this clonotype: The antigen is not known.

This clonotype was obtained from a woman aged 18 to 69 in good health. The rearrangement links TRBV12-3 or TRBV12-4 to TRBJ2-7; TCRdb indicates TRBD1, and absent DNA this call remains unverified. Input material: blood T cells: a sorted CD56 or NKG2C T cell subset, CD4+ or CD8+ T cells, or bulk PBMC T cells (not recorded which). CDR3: CASSFSPPSSYEQYF.